The next 2 T cell receptor beta chains were all read from a single sample in a study of T cell responses to AZD1222 COVID-19 vaccine. Using immunoSEQ multiplex PCR, the repertoire was profiled, and TCRdb retains in-frame clones only, with some absent. The sample includes 150,000 to 200,000 clones, roughly nine tenths seen only once; the top ten take 1% to 1.5%. Material: peripheral blood, obtained 28 days after the second AZD1222 dose. Receptors originate from an adult who received the AZD1222 COVID-19 vaccine.

CDR3 in amino acids: CASSHVTGGNSNEQFF. DNA for the CDR3: TGTGCCAGCAGCCACGTCACGGGGGGTAATTCGAATGAGCAGTTCTTC. The rearrangement joins TRBV7-8 to TRBJ2-1; 7 bases agree with TRBD2. J lost 7 bases, V lost 5 bases, and 14 bases had no gene match. The CDR3 length is 16 residues. The germline CDR1 and CDR2 sequences are SGHVS and FQNEAQ.

The genes are TRBV19 and TRBJ1-4; D is uncertain. There are 13 residues in the CDR3. V lost 7 bases to trimming and J lost 3 bases, with 9 bases between them. Germline CDR1 LNHDA, CDR2 SQIVND (reference sequence). CDR3 nucleotide sequence: TGTGCCAGTAAGGAAGGGCCTAATGAAAAACTGTTTTTT. This codes for CASKEGPNEKLFF. Full variable domain (outside the CDR3, taken from reference TRBV19 and TRBJ1-4): DGGITQSPKYLFRKEGQNVTLSCEQNLNHDAMYWYRQDPGQGLRLIYYSQIVNDFQKGDIAEGYSVSREKKESFPLTVTSAQKNPTAFYLCASKEGPNEKLFFGSGTQLSVL.